The TCR beta chain under discussion was sequenced for a study of blood T cell repertoires in COVID-19. At the level of the study: Material from acute and convalescent COVID-19 was sourced from the United States, Italy and Spain. In each case, the material was cDNA or gDNA derived from T cells, B-cell-depleted T cells, or PBMCs.

Measured with immunoSEQ multiplex PCR; TCRdb has only the in-frame clones, and not every one. The data hold under 75,000 clones, with 72% observed a single time. V lost 4 bases and J lost 1, with 11 bases in between. The CDR3 covers 15 residues. Germline CDR1 reads SNHLY; CDR2 reads FYNNEI. Seattle patients were enrolled during active infection and followed longitudinally. The sample consisted of peripheral blood. This chain uses TRBV2 with TRBJ1-5; D is unclear. This TCR came from a woman in her sixties or seventies with COVID-19, enrolled during active disease. The CDR3 protein is CASSVPGSSNQPQHF. Written as DNA, the CDR3 is TGTGCCAGCAGTGTCCCGGGGTCGAGCAATCAGCCCCAGCATTTT. Using reference TRBV2 and TRBJ1-5 for the parts outside the CDR3, the full variable domain is EPEVTQTPSHQVTQMGQEVILRCVPISNHLYFYWYRQILGQKVEFLVSFYNNEISEKSEIFDDQFSVERPDGSNFTLKIRSTKLEDSAMYFCASSVPGSSNQPQHFGDGTRLSIL.